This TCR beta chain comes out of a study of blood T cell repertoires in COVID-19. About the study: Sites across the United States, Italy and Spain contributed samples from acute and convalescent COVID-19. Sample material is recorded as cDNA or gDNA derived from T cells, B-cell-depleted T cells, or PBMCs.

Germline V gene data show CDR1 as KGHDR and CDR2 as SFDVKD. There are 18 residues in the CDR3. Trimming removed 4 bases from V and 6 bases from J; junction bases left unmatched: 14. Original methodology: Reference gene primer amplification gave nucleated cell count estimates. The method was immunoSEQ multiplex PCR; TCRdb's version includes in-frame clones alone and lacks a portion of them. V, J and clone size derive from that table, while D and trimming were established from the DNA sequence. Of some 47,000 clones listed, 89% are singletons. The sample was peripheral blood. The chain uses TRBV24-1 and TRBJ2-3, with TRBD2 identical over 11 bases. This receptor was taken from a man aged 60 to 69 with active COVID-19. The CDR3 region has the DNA TGTGCCACCAGTGAGCCTGGGACTAGCGGAGGTACATGGGATACGCAGTATTTT. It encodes CATSEPGTSGGTWDTQYF.